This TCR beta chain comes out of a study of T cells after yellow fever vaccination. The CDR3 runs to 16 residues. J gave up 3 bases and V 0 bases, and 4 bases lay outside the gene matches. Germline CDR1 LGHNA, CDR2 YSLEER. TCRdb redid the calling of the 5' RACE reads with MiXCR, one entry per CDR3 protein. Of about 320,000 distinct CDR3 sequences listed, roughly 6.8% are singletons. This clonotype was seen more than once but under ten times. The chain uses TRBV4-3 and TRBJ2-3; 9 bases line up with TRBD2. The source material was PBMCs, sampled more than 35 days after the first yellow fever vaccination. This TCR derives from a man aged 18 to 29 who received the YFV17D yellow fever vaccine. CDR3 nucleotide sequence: TGCGCCAGCAGCCAAGAGAGGAGCGGGGGGACAGATACGCAGTATTTT. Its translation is CASSQERSGGTDTQYF.